Below are 5 T cell receptor beta chains sequenced from a single sample in a study of blood T cell repertoires in COVID-19. Libraries were prepared by immunoSEQ multiplex PCR; TCRdb keeps only in-frame clonotypes and omits some of them. Here the sample spans fewer than 250,000 clones, 80% to 90% being singletons. Sequencing was done on a sample of peripheral blood. These receptors were taken from a man over 45 with acute or convalescent COVID-19.

The chain has TRBV6-5 and TRBJ1-1; possible D gene TRBD1, 5 bases. Trimming stripped 7 bases from V and 11 bases from J, with 14 bases between. The V gene's germline CDR1 is MNHEY and CDR2 SVGAGI. The length of the CDR3 is 11 residues. CDR3 bases: TGTGCCAGCAACTTGGGGGGGAGTGCTTTCTTT. Its translation is CASNLGGSAFF.

This chain uses TRBV2 with TRBJ2-7, with 12 bases fitting TRBD2. This CDR3 contains 13 residues. V lost 4 bases and J lost 7; bases outside the gene matches: 2. Germline V lookup: CDR1 SNHLY, CDR2 FYNNEI. Here the CDR3 DNA reads TGTGCCAGCAGTGCTAGCGGGGGGGGTGAGCAGTACTTC. Translation gives CASSASGGGEQYF.

The rearrangement uses TRBV27 and TRBJ2-7, with D possibly TRBD1 on 6 matching bases. There are 13 residues in the CDR3. Germline CDR1 reads MNHEY; CDR2 reads SMNVEV (reference sequence). The ends were cut back, 4 bases at V and 2 bases at J, with 9 bases in the middle. The CDR3 is CASSYRVTYEQYF. The CDR3 region has the DNA TGTGCCAGCAGTTACAGGGTGACCTACGAGCAGTACTTC.

The rearrangement links TRBV12-3 or TRBV12-4 to TRBJ2-7; no definite D call. Trimming stripped 5 bases from V and 3 bases from J, with 11 bases between. The CDR3 has 13 amino acids. The CDR3 loop reads CASSTLGYYEQYF. The CDR3 nucleotides are TGTGCCAGCAGTACCCTGGGCTACTACGAGCAGTACTTC.

This rearrangement joins TRBV11-3 to TRBJ2-7; D remains ambiguous. From germline, CDR1 is SGHNT and CDR2 YENEEA. This CDR3 has 13 amino acids. V lost 1 base to trimming and J lost 6 bases, with 10 bases between them. The CDR3 sequence is CASSLARLGEQYF. The CDR3 DNA follows: TGTGCCAGCAGCTTAGCTAGACTGGGCGAGCAGTACTTC.